These T cell receptor beta chains were read from a single sample in a study of shared clonotypes between healthy human individuals. Assay: immunoSEQ multiplex PCR; the TCRdb copy retains only in-frame clones and omits some. Found here are about 680,000 clones, 72% of them singletons; the top ten hold about 1.7%. The sequenced material came from memory CD4+ T cells sorted from blood. The receptors here all came from a woman aged 25 to 39 in good health. Both conserved end residues are part of each CDR3.

len: 13; v_gene: TRBV5-4; CDR3aa: CASSLLEGDEQYF
len: 14; v_gene: TRBV5-1; CDR3aa: CASSQGGSGGGYTF
len: 17; v_gene: TRBV18; CDR3aa: CASSHSGTQLANYGYTF
len: 14; v_gene: TRBV28; CDR3aa: CASCGQVPPYEQYF
len: 13; v_gene: TRBV5-1; CDR3aa: CASSALAGETQYF
len: 19; v_gene: TRBV16; CDR3aa: CASSQRVPSGSLSTDTQYF
len: 13; v_gene: TRBV5-5; CDR3aa: CASSLGGAQPQHF
len: 13; v_gene: TRBV11-2; CDR3aa: CASSLGVSYGYTF
len: 13; v_gene: TRBV10-3; CDR3aa: CAARTRDQETQYF
len: 13; v_gene: TRBV11-2; CDR3aa: CASSLKENTEAFF
len: 16; v_gene: TRBV7-2; CDR3aa: CASSLKGQTNTGELFF
len: 11; v_gene: TRBV20-1; CDR3aa: CSADEKGEQFF
len: 17; v_gene: TRBV28; CDR3aa: CASSFLPPSGGRNEQYF
len: 17; v_gene: TRBV7-9; CDR3aa: CASSPLTSGSSTDTQYF
len: 16; v_gene: TRBV19; CDR3aa: CASSMRSGQGNTEAFF
len: 16; v_gene: TRBV7-8; CDR3aa: CASSLSTGTSGETQYF
len: 14; v_gene: TRBV19; CDR3aa: CASTPTGRGTEAFF
len: 15; v_gene: TRBV18; CDR3aa: CASSPRVAGGYEQYF
len: 16; v_gene: TRBV28; CDR3aa: CASRPHVAGGSDTQYF
len: 15; v_gene: TRBV4-1; CDR3aa: CASSQGNRQNEKLFF
len: 15; v_gene: TRBV7-8; CDR3aa: CASSLIQGADQPQHF
len: 11; v_gene: TRBV2; CDR3aa: CASRRLAGVVF